These 22 T cell receptor beta chains originate from one sample sequenced in a study of T cells in localized non-small cell lung cancer. Profiling relied on immunoSEQ multiplex PCR, and the TCRdb table lists in-frame clones only, not all of them. The table shows 61,000 or so clones, with 75% to 90% occurring only once. The material sequenced was peripheral blood, taken before any cancer treatment. These TCRs come from a woman between 40 and 69 years old with stage I lung adenocarcinoma.

The V and J genes are TRBV6-5 and TRBJ2-7; D is perhaps TRBD2 (5 bases). The ends were cut back, 9 bases at V and 4 bases at J, with 16 bases in the middle. The CDR3 length is 13 residues. Germline loops: CDR1 MNHEY, CDR2 SVGAGI. Here the CDR3 DNA reads TGTGCCAGTAGGGAGCCACTGAAGTACGAGCAGTACTTC. It specifies CASREPLKYEQYF.

The CDR3 coding sequence is TGTGCCAGCAGCTTAGTGGGGAAGGAGACCCAGTACTTC. Protein sequence: CASSLVGKETQYF. This chain uses TRBV5-4 with TRBJ2-5; no reliable D call. Per germline, CDR1 SGHNT and CDR2 YYREEE (reference sequence). The V gene lost 2 bases and the J gene lost 5 bases, with 10 bases spanning the gap. The CDR3 is 13 amino acids.

This clone was seen once. The genes are TRBV11-2 and TRBJ1-5, with a possible D match to TRBD1 (5 bases). V was clipped by 2 bases and J by 8 bases, with 16 bases between them. The CDR3 covers 15 residues. The germline gives CDR1 SGHAT, CDR2 FQNNGV. In DNA, the CDR3 is TGTGCCAGCAGCTTAATTGGGGCCGGTGGGGAGCCCCAGCATTTT. As protein: CASSLIGAGGEPQHF.

The genes are TRBV4-1 and TRBJ1-2; no reliable D call. Germline V lookup: CDR1 MGHRA, CDR2 YSYEKL. CDR3 length: 13 amino acids. Trimming left V 3 bases short and J 8 bases short, with 13 bases between. DNA for the CDR3: TGCGCCAGCAGCCACGGACCTTCGCCCGGCTACACCTTC. Translating gives CASSHGPSPGYTF.

The J gene is TRBJ1-1, the V gene TRBV29-1, with TRBD1 matching 8 bases. This CDR3 contains 15 residues. The germline CDR1 and CDR2 sequences are SQVTM and ANQGSEA. Trimming cost V 7 bases and J 6 bases; bases outside gene matches: 16. The CDR3 here is CSASTGQGGHAEAFF. In DNA form, the CDR3 reads TGCAGCGCAAGCACTGGACAGGGCGGCCACGCTGAAGCTTTCTTT.

The chain carries TRBV11-2 and TRBJ1-5; 8 bases map to TRBD1. CDR1 is SGHAT, CDR2 FQNNGV, per germline. This CDR3 is 15 amino acids long. V gave up 4 bases and J gave up 1 base; unmatched junction bases: 3. The CDR3 sequence: CASSYRGGSNQPQHF. The CDR3 DNA is TGTGCCAGCAGCTACAGGGGGGGGAGCAATCAGCCCCAGCATTTT.

The chain has TRBV19 and TRBJ2-6, with 7 bases identical to TRBD1. V lost 8 bases to trimming and J lost 2 bases; unmatched junction nucleotides: 15. The CDR3 totals 18 residues. In germline, CDR1 is LNHDA, CDR2 SQIVND (reference sequence). CDR3 nucleotide sequence: TGTGCCAGTGGGTCCAAACAGGGGAGCAGCGCTGGGGCCAACGTCCTGACTTTC. Amino acid sequence: CASGSKQGSSAGANVLTF.

As concerns this clone: A read error may account for a junction end that differs from germline. This chain links TRBV5-1 with TRBJ1-4; D gene uncertain. This CDR3 spans 13 amino acids. Per the germline V gene, CDR1 is SGHRS and CDR2 is YFSETQ. CDR3 DNA sequence: TGCGCCAGCAGCTTGACTGCTGGACGCCCATTGGTTTTT. As protein: CASSLTAGRPLVF.

J is TRBJ2-5 and V is TRBV2; D not resolved. Trimming removed 6 bases from V and 4 bases from J, with 6 bases in between. From germline, CDR1 is SNHLY and CDR2 FYNNEI. The CDR3 is 11 amino acids. The chain's CDR3 is CASRVGETQYF. In nucleotides, the CDR3 is TGTGCCAGCAGGGTGGGAGAGACCCAGTACTTC.

The rearrangement uses TRBV5-5 and TRBJ2-7; D is ambiguous. The CDR3 is made up of 13 amino acids. V gave up 0 bases and J gave up 0 bases, with 4 bases separating them. The germline CDR1 and CDR2 sequences are SGHKS and YYEKEE (reference sequence). The CDR3 loop is CASSLAGSYEQYF. The CDR3 DNA reads TGTGCCAGCAGCTTGGCAGGCTCCTACGAGCAGTACTTC.

There are a few counts of this clone. The chain combines TRBV6-1 with TRBJ1-1; D might be TRBD1 (6 bases). CDR3 length: 12 residues. V was pared by 9 bases and J by 4 bases, with 12 bases between. Per the germline V gene, CDR1 is MNHNS and CDR2 is SASEGT. In DNA, the CDR3 is TGTGCCAGTAAGAGGGGGGGCACTGAAGCTTTCTTT. It translates to CASKRGGTEAFF.

This sequence joins TRBV7-3 and TRBJ1-5; perhaps TRBD1 as D (6 bases). The germline V gene encodes CDR1 SGHTA and CDR2 FQGTGA. Between the trimmed V and J ends, which lost 3 bases and 3 bases, there was a span of 6 bases. This CDR3 has 13 amino acids. CDR3 in DNA: TGTGCCAGCAGCTTGGGGGCCAATCAGCCCCAGCATTTT. This encodes CASSLGANQPQHF.

This clone was recorded once. The chain employs TRBV6-4 and TRBJ2-3; a possible D gene is TRBD1 (6 bases). From germline, CDR1 is MRHNA and CDR2 SNTAGT. The CDR3 is 15 amino acids. V was cut by 0 bases and J by 6 bases, with 13 bases left in between. CDR3 sequence (DNA): TGTGCCAGCAGTGACTCCCCGACAGGTTGGGATACGCAGTATTTT. It encodes CASSDSPTGWDTQYF.

The CDR3 bases are TGCGCCAGCAGCCGCCCACAGCTCTCAAGCACTGAAGCTTTCTTT. Translation: CASSRPQLSSTEAFF. The chain couples TRBV4-3 to TRBJ1-1; D not resolved. Germline V CDR1 and CDR2: LGHNA, YSLEER. The CDR3 sequence is 15 residues long. Trimming pared 4 bases from V and 4 bases from J, leaving 16 bases between.

The chain combines TRBV14 with TRBJ2-5; D might be TRBD1 or TRBD2, each matching 5 bases. The V and J ends lost 6 bases and 1 base respectively, with 6 bases between them. Germline-derived CDR1 and CDR2 are SGHDN and FVKESK. This CDR3 has 12 amino acids. CDR3 bases: TGTGCCAGCAGGGGGGTCCAAGAGACCCAGTACTTC. Its translation: CASRGVQETQYF.

CDR3 sequence (DNA): TGTGCCAGCAAGGTTACCGGGACAGGGGGGTCTGAAGCTTTCTTT. It yields the protein CASKVTGTGGSEAFF. This chain uses TRBV6-5 with TRBJ1-1; TRBD1 matches at 11 bases. The CDR3 spans 15 residues. Per germline, CDR1 MNHEY and CDR2 SVGAGI. V shed 7 bases and J 6 bases; nucleotides not matched to a gene: 10.

V usage is TRBV5-6 and J usage is TRBJ2-7; possibly TRBD2 for D (6 bases). Trimming pared 0 bases from V and 1 base from J, leaving 11 bases between. The CDR3 is made up of 15 amino acids. Per germline, CDR1 SGHDT and CDR2 YYEEEE. As DNA, the CDR3 is TGTGCCAGCAGCTTGGCCGGGACTGTTTCCTACGAGCAGTACTTC. The encoded protein is CASSLAGTVSYEQYF.

The chain couples TRBV5-6 to TRBJ1-6; D not resolved. The ends were cut back, 4 bases at V and 7 bases at J, with 9 bases in the middle. The V gene's germline CDR1 is SGHDT and CDR2 YYEEEE. The length of the CDR3 is 13 residues. CDR3 DNA: TGTGCCAGCAGCGATACACCGAATTCACCCCTCCACTTT. Translated, it gives CASSDTPNSPLHF.

The V call is TRBV4-3, the J call TRBJ1-1, with D unresolved. This CDR3 spans 13 amino acids. V shed 1 base and J shed 6 bases, with 9 bases lying between them. The germline V gene encodes CDR1 LGHNA and CDR2 YSLEER. The CDR3 DNA reads TGCGCCAGCAGCCAAGGGGCCGGTTCTGAAGCTTTCTTT. Protein: CASSQGAGSEAFF.

The rearrangement joins TRBV7-2 to TRBJ1-2; tentatively, D is TRBD1 (6 bases). The germline CDR1 and CDR2 sequences are SGHTA and FQGNSA. With 1 base removed from V and 8 bases from J, the gap between germline ends came to 14 bases. The CDR3 covers 14 residues. CDR3 nucleotides: TGTGCCAGCAGCTTAGGAGGGGCAGGGGAAGGCTACACCTTC. Translated, it gives CASSLGGAGEGYTF.

Turning to this clone: Germline and junction disagree at one end, which may indicate a read error. At the DNA level, this CDR3 is encoded by other sequences in the same sample as well. In DNA form, the CDR3 reads TGCGCAAGCAGCCTAAGTGGGCTAGCCGAGACCCAGTACTTC. This sequence encodes CASSLSGLAETQYF. The chain employs TRBV4-3 and TRBJ2-5; D may be TRBD2 (5 bases). Germline CDR1 LGHNA, CDR2 YSLEER. The CDR3 is made up of 14 amino acids.

CDR3 DNA: TGTGCCAGCAGCCAAAGACCGGGACAGGGTAACAATCAGCCCCAGCATTTT. Its translation: CASSQRPGQGNNQPQHF. This sequence joins TRBV7-6 and TRBJ1-5; 9 bases agree with TRBD1. After removal of 5 bases from V and 3 bases from J, the junction contained 11 bases not matched to a gene. Per germline, CDR1 SGHVS and CDR2 FNYEAQ. The CDR3 loop spans 17 amino acids.